This is a list of T cell receptor beta chains from one sample in a study of blood T cells in healthy people across ages. MiXCR, run by TCRdb on the 5' RACE reads, gives a single entry per CDR3 protein. The top ten clones hold roughly 9.4% of a sample with roughly 560,000 distinct CDR3 sequences, 20% to 30% of them seen once. These same records also appear under a second study, on T cells of mothers and their children.

Sequencing was done on a sample of blood. These receptors were obtained from a boy aged 5-17 years in good health. Each CDR3 is given with its conserved first and last residue. The order of the fields is J gene, clone size, V gene, D gene, CDR3 protein, CDR3 DNA. The D gene is left open where the match is weak. Clone size, where shown, is once, few, many, or a class for clones that have expanded.

>TRBJ2-1|-|TRBV20-1|-
CSARDLREQFF
TGCAGTGCTAGAGATCTTAGGGAGCAGTTCTTC
>TRBJ2-7|-|TRBV2|TRBD2
CAKSSGRGEQYF
TGTGCCAAGTCTAGCGGGAGGGGCGAGCAGTACTTC
>TRBJ2-7|-|TRBV21-1|-
CASSRGSRPEAGDPYEQYF
TGTGCCAGCAGCAGGGGATCACGACCGGAGGCGGGAGACCCCTACGAGCAGTACTTC
>TRBJ2-1|-|TRBV9|TRBD2
CASSSPGTSTNNEQFF
TGTGCCAGCAGCTCCCCCGGGACTAGCACGAATAATGAGCAGTTCTTC
>TRBJ1-6|-|TRBV7-2|-
CASSLGNLRSSYNSPLHF
TGTGCCAGCAGCTTAGGGAACCTCCGAAGCTCCTATAATTCACCCCTCCACTTT
>TRBJ1-4|-|TRBV4-2|-
CASSQEAFTGRYATNEKLFF
TGTGCCAGCAGCCAAGAAGCCTTTACAGGGCGGTATGCAACTAATGAAAAACTGTTTTTT
>TRBJ1-5|few|TRBV2|-
CASSEVSRGPQHF
TGTGCCAGCAGTGAGGTCTCACGGGGACCCCAGCATTTT
>TRBJ2-5|few|TRBV6-6|-
CASSYRSRSTVQETQYF
TGTGCCAGCAGTTACCGGTCCCGGTCGACAGTACAAGAGACCCAGTACTTC
>TRBJ2-1|few|TRBV5-1|TRBD2
CASSSAGVSYNEQFF
TGCGCCAGCAGCAGCGCGGGGGTCTCCTACAATGAGCAGTTCTTC
>TRBJ2-3|few|TRBV4-1|-
CASSQVAGGTDTQYF
TGCGCCAGCAGCCAAGTGGCAGGGGGCACAGATACGCAGTATTTT
>TRBJ1-2|few|TRBV7-8|-
CASSPHPGGYTF
TGTGCCAGCAGTCCCCACCCGGGGGGCTACACCTTC
>TRBJ1-5|few|TRBV7-9|TRBD1
CASSPETGGLNQPQHF
TGTGCCAGCAGCCCCGAAACAGGGGGCTTAAATCAGCCCCAGCATTTT
>TRBJ2-7|-|TRBV7-9|TRBD2
CATYRSGTPTTYEQYF
TGTGCCACCTATCGGAGCGGGACTCCCACTACCTACGAGCAGTACTTC
>TRBJ2-1|-|TRBV29-1|-
CSGIAGQEQFF
TGCAGCGGCATAGCCGGGCAGGAGCAGTTCTTC
>TRBJ2-3|many|TRBV4-2|-
CASSQGAWADTQYF
TGTGCCAGCAGCCAAGGTGCGTGGGCAGATACGCAGTATTTT
>TRBJ2-2|once|TRBV6-4|-
CASSGGAGGELFF
TGTGCCAGCAGTGGGGGCGCCGGCGGGGAGCTGTTTTTT
>TRBJ2-7|-|TRBV10-3|-
CAISSPAEQYF
TGTGCCATCAGTTCTCCCGCCGAGCAGTACTTC
>TRBJ1-1|once|TRBV9|-
CASSTEGLRDTEAFF
TGTGCCAGCAGCACAGAGGGGCTCCGGGACACTGAAGCTTTCTTT
>TRBJ2-3|-|TRBV20-1|-
CSSPSWGVSTDTQYF
TGCAGTTCCCCTTCCTGGGGGGTTAGCACAGATACGCAGTATTTT
>TRBJ2-3|-|TRBV4-3|-
CASSQTIAASTDTQYF
TGCGCCAGCAGCCAGACCATAGCGGCTAGCACAGATACGCAGTATTTT
>TRBJ1-4|-|TRBV28|-
CASSSPQDYNEKLFF
TGTGCCAGCAGTTCCCCTCAGGATTACAATGAAAAACTGTTTTTT
>TRBJ1-1|-|TRBV7-2|-
CASSLAATRGNTEAFF
TGTGCCAGCAGCTTAGCGGCAACACGAGGAAATACTGAAGCTTTCTTT
>TRBJ1-2|few|TRBV6-5|-
CASSYELNYGYTF
TGTGCCAGCAGTTACGAGCTTAACTATGGCTACACCTTC
>TRBJ2-5|-|TRBV5-1|TRBD1
CASSLGDRGRETQYF
TGCGCCAGCAGCTTGGGCGACAGGGGGCGAGAGACCCAGTACTTC
>TRBJ2-7|-|TRBV30|TRBD1
CAWNIDRGGEQYF
TGTGCCTGGAATATTGACAGGGGTGGCGAGCAGTACTTC
>TRBJ1-5|few|TRBV5-5|-
CASSLVQGNGQPQHF
TGTGCCAGCAGCTTGGTACAGGGAAATGGTCAGCCCCAGCATTTT
>TRBJ2-4|few|TRBV4-1|-
CASSQLRTDPKNIQYF
TGCGCCAGCAGCCAATTGAGGACAGACCCCAAAAACATTCAGTACTTC
>TRBJ2-5|-|TRBV7-9|TRBD2
CASSSLAGGQETQYF
TGTGCCAGCAGCTCCCTCGCGGGAGGGCAGGAGACCCAGTACTTC
>TRBJ2-6|-|TRBV20-1|-
CSARKQGANVLTF
TGCAGTGCTAGGAAACAGGGGGCCAACGTCCTGACTTTC
>TRBJ1-1|-|TRBV10-3|-
CAIRGSNTEAFF
TGTGCCATCAGAGGCAGCAACACTGAAGCTTTCTTT
>TRBJ2-1|-|TRBV7-9|-
CASSGPRTGEAYNEQFF
TGTGCCAGCAGCGGGCCCCGAACAGGTGAGGCCTACAATGAGCAGTTCTTC
>TRBJ2-3|few|TRBV12-3/TRBV12-4|-
CASTPWGTSTDTQYF
TGTGCCAGCACTCCATGGGGCACCAGCACAGATACGCAGTATTTT
>TRBJ2-7|-|TRBV5-1|-
CASSSGSEYEQYF
TGCGCCAGCAGCTCAGGGTCAGAGTACGAGCAGTACTTC
>TRBJ1-4|few|TRBV6-6|TRBD1
CASSYLGQGNEKLFF
TGTGCCAGCAGCTACCTTGGACAGGGTAATGAAAAACTGTTTTTT
>TRBJ2-3|few|TRBV20-1|-
CSAHEVVMEDTQYF
TGCAGTGCCCATGAGGTAGTGATGGAAGATACGCAGTATTTT
>TRBJ1-2|-|TRBV7-2|-
CASSLGRNYYGYTF
TGTGCCAGCAGCTTAGGCAGGAACTACTATGGCTACACCTTC
>TRBJ2-3|few|TRBV15|-
CATSKMWGTDTQYF
TGTGCCACCAGCAAGATGTGGGGGACCGATACGCAGTATTTT
>TRBJ1-6|few|TRBV5-1|-
CASSLDGTPRASPLHF
TGCGCCAGCAGCTTGGATGGGACGCCCAGGGCTTCACCCCTCCACTTT
>TRBJ2-7|-|TRBV20-1|TRBD2
CSAPSGTSYEQYF
TGCAGTGCACCTAGCGGGACCTCCTACGAGCAGTACTTC
>TRBJ2-3|-|TRBV20-1|TRBD2
CSAKPLLAGGITDTQYF
TGCAGTGCCAAACCTTTACTAGCGGGAGGCATCACAGATACGCAGTATTTT
>TRBJ2-5|-|TRBV4-1|-
CASSQVTWAKETQYF
TGCGCCAGCAGCCAAGTCACATGGGCTAAAGAGACCCAGTACTTC
>TRBJ1-1|-|TRBV20-1|-
CSAREFGTGTPNTEAFF
TGCAGTGCTAGAGAATTCGGGACCGGGACCCCCAACACTGAAGCTTTCTTT
>TRBJ1-3|few|TRBV20-1|TRBD1
CSAEGQEGNTIYF
TGCAGTGCAGAGGGACAGGAGGGAAACACCATATATTTT
>TRBJ2-7|-|TRBV5-6|-
CASSSRDGAYF
TGTGCCAGCAGCTCGAGGGACGGGGCGTACTTC
>TRBJ2-1|few|TRBV11-1|TRBD2
CASSLLTSGSVYNEQFF
TGTGCCAGCAGCCTACTAACCAGCGGGAGCGTCTACAATGAGCAGTTCTTC
>TRBJ1-5|-|TRBV7-2|-
CASSFYGQRDQPQHF
TGTGCCAGCAGCTTTTATGGACAGCGGGATCAGCCCCAGCATTTT